These 26 T cell receptor beta chains were all obtained from the same sample, sequenced in a study of T cell responses to AZD1222 COVID-19 vaccine. Sequencing used immunoSEQ multiplex PCR; TCRdb keeps in-frame clones, though not all of them. Of fewer than 120,000 clones listed, about 94% were seen once; the top ten hold about 3.1%. Sequencing was performed on peripheral blood, taken 28 days after the second AZD1222 dose. All receptors derive from an adult who received the AZD1222 COVID-19 vaccine.

The chain recombines TRBV5-1 with TRBJ2-1; D is perhaps TRBD2 (6 bases). CDR1 is SGHRS, CDR2 YFSETQ, per germline. CDR3 length: 14 residues. V dropped 4 bases and J dropped 4 bases, with 12 bases sitting between them. The CDR3 DNA sequence: TGCGCCAGCAGCGCGCGGGACTCTTACAATGAGCAGTTCTTC. This encodes CASSARDSYNEQFF.

V is TRBV10-3 and J is TRBJ1-1; D not certain. CDR1 and CDR2 (germline): ENHRY, SYGVKD. V was shortened by 3 bases and J by 1 base, with 9 bases between the two germline ends. This CDR3 region has 14 residues. The CDR3 region is CAISDRTANTEAFF. The CDR3 bases are TGTGCCATCAGTGACAGGACCGCGAACACTGAAGCTTTCTTT.

This CDR3 is CASSLTGGTYEQYF. The DNA for the CDR3 is TGCGCCAGCAGCTTGACAGGGGGGACCTACGAGCAGTACTTC. The chain joins TRBV5-1 to TRBJ2-7, with 8 bases identical to TRBD1. This CDR3 region has 14 residues. CDR1 is SGHRS and CDR2 is YFSETQ in the germline V gene. The trim removed 1 base at V and 2 bases at J, leaving 2 bases unmatched. Using reference TRBV5-1 and TRBJ2-7 for the parts outside the CDR3, the full variable domain is KAGVTQTPRYLIKTRGQQVTLSCSPISGHRSVSWYQQTPGQGLQFLFEYFSETQRNKGNFPGRFSGRQFSNSRSEMNVSTLELGDSALYLCASSLTGGTYEQYFGPGTRLTVT.

V gene TRBV3-1 (or the pseudogene TRBV3-2) combines with J gene TRBJ1-1; the D is unclear. Trimming took off 0 bases at V and 4 bases at J, with 9 bases between the two ends. Germline V CDR1 and CDR2: LGHDT, YNNKEL (reference sequence). The CDR3 consists of 14 residues. The CDR3 DNA is TGTGCCAGCAGCCAAGAGATGGGGTCCACTGAAGCTTTCTTT. Translating gives CASSQEMGSTEAFF.

This chain links TRBV5-1 with TRBJ1-1; 8 bases fit TRBD1. Germline V gives CDR1 SGHRS, CDR2 YFSETQ. V trimming: 3 bases; J trimming: 7 bases; junction bases outside the gene matches: 11. This CDR3 has 15 residues. CDR3 region: CASSWATGEDGEAFF. The CDR3 DNA reads TGCGCCAGCAGCTGGGCGACAGGGGAAGACGGTGAAGCTTTCTTT. Variable domain in full (rest from reference TRBV5-1 and TRBJ1-1): KAGVTQTPRYLIKTRGQQVTLSCSPISGHRSVSWYQQTPGQGLQFLFEYFSETQRNKGNFPGRFSGRQFSNSRSEMNVSTLELGDSALYLCASSWATGEDGEAFFGQGTRLTVV.

The CDR3 nucleotides read TGTGCCAGCAGTCCTCGAACCACACAGGTTACCTACGAGCAGTACTTC. This translates into CASSPRTTQVTYEQYF. The chain uses TRBV28 and TRBJ2-7, with TRBD1 as a possible D gene (5 bases). The CDR3 consists of 16 residues. Looked up from germline, CDR1 is MDHEN and CDR2 is SYDVKM. The V end lost 5 bases, the J end lost 2 bases, and 19 bases lay between the germline ends.

This chain connects TRBV19 to TRBJ2-2, with D unclear. The CDR3 is made up of 15 amino acids. The V end was cut by 5 bases, the J end by 2 bases, with 12 bases between. The germline V gene encodes CDR1 LNHDA and CDR2 SQIVND (reference sequence). The CDR3 nucleotides are TGTGCCAGTAGTGCCTACGTCTCAAACACCGGGGAGCTGTTTTTT. It yields the protein CASSAYVSNTGELFF.

The chain employs TRBV5-1 and TRBJ2-7; 12 bases map to TRBD1. In germline, CDR1 is SGHRS, CDR2 YFSETQ. With 2 bases clipped from V and 3 bases from J, the junction kept 9 bases outside the gene matches. The CDR3 runs to 17 residues. In DNA form, the CDR3 reads TGCGCCAGCAGCTTCGGGACAGGGGGCCGGGGGTACTACGAGCAGTACTTC. Translated, it gives CASSFGTGGRGYYEQYF.

This rearrangement joins TRBV7-2 to TRBJ1-2; no firm D call. V dropped 5 bases and J dropped 4 bases, with 20 bases sitting between them. The CDR3 runs to 16 residues. Germline V gene lookup returns CDR1 SGHTA and CDR2 FQGNSA. In DNA, the CDR3 is TGTGCCAGCAGCCTACTCGCCCGCATCGGGCCCTATGGCTACACCTTC. As protein: CASSLLARIGPYGYTF.

The gene calls are TRBV6-5 and TRBJ1-1; D is undetermined. The V end lost 3 bases, the J end lost 3 bases, and 5 bases lay between the germline ends. Germline V CDR1 and CDR2: MNHEY, SVGAGI. The CDR3 runs 12 residues. In DNA, the CDR3 is TGTGCCAGCAGTTATGCGGACACTGAAGCTTTCTTT. Translating gives CASSYADTEAFF.

This rearrangement joins TRBV2 to TRBJ1-1; D gene uncertain. The V gene lost 3 bases and the J gene lost 2 bases, with 10 bases spanning the gap. The CDR3 consists of 14 residues. Germline V gives CDR1 SNHLY, CDR2 FYNNEI. In DNA, the CDR3 is TGTGCCAGCAGTGATAGGACTGATAACACTGAAGCTTTCTTT. It specifies CASSDRTDNTEAFF.

V gene TRBV18 combines with J gene TRBJ2-5; tentatively, D is TRBD2 (6 bases). Germline V gene data show CDR1 as KGHSH and CDR2 as LQKENI. Deletions cut 1 base from V and 6 bases from J, with 12 bases between. There are 14 residues in the CDR3. The CDR3 loop reads CASSPQGGWQTQYF. CDR3 nucleotide sequence: TGTGCCAGCTCACCACAGGGAGGTTGGCAGACCCAGTACTTC.

V is TRBV7-9 and J is TRBJ1-1, with TRBD1 matching 8 bases. CDR3 size: 15 residues. In germline, CDR1 is SEHNR, CDR2 FQNEAQ (reference sequence). With V trimmed by 5 bases and J by 1 base, 6 bases remained unmatched. CDR3: CASSAAGTGNTEAFF. The CDR3 nucleotides are TGTGCCAGCAGCGCCGCCGGGACAGGGAACACTGAAGCTTTCTTT.

The genes are TRBV5-4 and TRBJ2-5, with unresolved D. Trimming pared 3 bases from V and 5 bases from J, leaving 17 bases between. The germline CDR1 and CDR2 sequences are SGHNT and YYREEE (reference sequence). This CDR3 comprises 15 residues. CDR3 residues: CASSSQGRTAETQYF. CDR3 DNA: TGTGCCAGCAGCTCTCAAGGGCGCACTGCGGAGACCCAGTACTTC.

The chain recombines TRBV18 with TRBJ1-6, with a possible D match to TRBD1 (6 bases). The ends were cut back, 0 bases at V and 8 bases at J, with 11 bases in the middle. Germline lookup yields CDR1 KGHSH and CDR2 LQKENI. CDR3 length: 15 residues. This chain's CDR3 is CASSPPGTMDSPLHF. The CDR3 DNA follows: TGTGCCAGCTCACCACCGGGGACAATGGATTCACCCCTCCACTTT.

The chain carries TRBV6-2 or TRBV6-3 and TRBJ1-6; D unresolved. The germline V gene has CDR1 MNHEY and CDR2 SVGEGT. V was clipped by 2 bases and J by 0 bases, with 5 bases between them. The CDR3 runs to 15 residues. This chain's CDR3 is CASSYGSSYNSPLHF. DNA of the CDR3: TGTGCCAGCAGTTACGGAAGCTCCTATAATTCACCCCTCCACTTT.

This clone was seen only once. The chain has TRBV6-4 and TRBJ1-1; D is undetermined. Germline CDR1 MRHNA, CDR2 SNTAGT. V was trimmed by 2 bases and J by 9 bases, leaving 4 bases between them. This CDR3 is built from 10 residues. This chain's CDR3 is CASSDSKAFF. CDR3 in DNA: TGTGCCAGCAGTGACAGCAAAGCTTTCTTT.

The chain recombines TRBV5-4 with TRBJ1-4, with D uncertain. Trimming pared 4 bases from V and 0 bases from J, leaving 10 bases between. Germline values: CDR1 SGHNT, CDR2 YYREEE (reference sequence). This CDR3 contains 15 residues. CDR3 region: CASSSAGSTNEKLFF. The CDR3 DNA is TGTGCCAGCAGCAGCGCCGGGTCAACTAATGAAAAACTGTTTTTT.

The chain has TRBV20-1 and TRBJ1-1; D is possibly TRBD1 (5 bases). Trimming pared 3 bases from V and 4 bases from J, leaving 15 bases between. The CDR3 sequence is 14 residues long. Germline V gene data show CDR1 as DFQATT and CDR2 as SNEGSKA (reference sequence). CDR3 region: CSASIVSGLTEAFF. CDR3 nucleotides: TGCAGTGCTAGTATCGTGTCGGGGCTCACTGAAGCTTTCTTT.

As DNA, the CDR3 is TGTGCCAGCAGCCCGGGGCGACTAGGTGAGACCCAGTACTTC. Translation gives CASSPGRLGETQYF. The chain is built from TRBV7-8 and TRBJ2-5; D is perhaps TRBD2 (6 bases). With 5 bases removed from V and 5 bases from J, the gap between germline ends came to 15 bases. In germline, CDR1 is SGHVS, CDR2 FQNEAQ. This CDR3 is 14 amino acids long. Supplemented by reference TRBV7-8 and TRBJ2-5, the full variable domain reads GAGVSQSPRYKVAKRGQDVALRCDPISGHVSLFWYQQALGQGPEFLTYFQNEAQLDKSGLPSDRFFAERPEGSVSTLKIQRTQQEDSAVYLCASSPGRLGETQYFGPGTRLLVL.

CDR3 nucleotides: TGCGCCAGCAGAAGAGGGGAGGCCACCGGGGAGCTGTTTTTT. Protein product: CASRRGEATGELFF. This sequence joins TRBV5-1 and TRBJ2-2, with D perhaps TRBD2 (6 bases). V was trimmed by 5 bases and J by 4 bases, leaving 12 bases between them. The CDR3 extends over 14 amino acids. Germline CDR1 SGHRS, CDR2 YFSETQ.

The V call is TRBV6-5, the J call TRBJ1-6, with 7 positions matching TRBD1. CDR1 is MNHEY, CDR2 SVGAGI, per germline. This CDR3 region has 16 residues. V gave up 0 bases and J gave up 7 bases; unmatched junction bases: 6. The CDR3 region has the DNA TGTGCCAGCAGTTACTCGTGGACAGGAGGAAATTCACCCCTCCACTTT. This sequence encodes CASSYSWTGGNSPLHF.

The V gene is TRBV5-1, the J gene TRBJ1-2; possibly TRBD1 for D (5 bases). The germline gives CDR1 SGHRS, CDR2 YFSETQ. The CDR3 sequence is 15 residues long. The V end lost 6 bases, the J end lost 4 bases, and 19 bases lay between the germline ends. The CDR3 protein is CASTGAADKSYGYTF. CDR3 sequence (DNA): TGCGCCAGCACCGGGGCGGCAGACAAGAGCTATGGCTACACCTTC.

The V gene is TRBV12-3 or TRBV12-4, the J gene TRBJ1-1; no clear D gene. This CDR3 contains 13 residues. The V end lost 5 bases, the J end lost 8 bases, and 15 bases lay between the germline ends. The CDR3 sequence: CASSPPTMEEAFF. CDR3 nucleotides: TGTGCCAGCAGTCCGCCAACCATGGAGGAAGCTTTCTTT.

The chain employs TRBV6-6 and TRBJ1-5; unclear D gene. The CDR3 contains 13 residues. Trimming removed 1 base from V and 6 bases from J, with 7 bases in between. The germline CDR1 and CDR2 sequences are MNHNY and SVGAGI (reference sequence). CDR3 bases: TGTGCCAGCAGTTACTTAGGCCCTCAGCCCCAGCATTTT. It specifies CASSYLGPQPQHF.

The rearrangement uses TRBV7-6 and TRBJ1-3; TRBD1 matches 7 bases. CDR3 length equals 15 residues. Looked up from germline, CDR1 is SGHVS and CDR2 is FNYEAQ. The trim removed 10 bases at V and 0 bases at J, leaving 9 bases unmatched. CDR3 nucleotides: TGTGCCACCACGAGGGGGGACAGCTCTGGAAACACCATATATTTT. It codes for CATTRGDSSGNTIYF. The full variable domain, its missing parts supplied by reference TRBV7-6 and TRBJ1-3, is GAGVSQSPRYKVTKRGQDVALRCDPISGHVSLYWYRQALGQGPEFLTYFNYEAQQDKSGLPNDRFSAERPEGSISTLTIQRTEQRDSAMYRCATTRGDSSGNTIYFGEGSWLTVV.